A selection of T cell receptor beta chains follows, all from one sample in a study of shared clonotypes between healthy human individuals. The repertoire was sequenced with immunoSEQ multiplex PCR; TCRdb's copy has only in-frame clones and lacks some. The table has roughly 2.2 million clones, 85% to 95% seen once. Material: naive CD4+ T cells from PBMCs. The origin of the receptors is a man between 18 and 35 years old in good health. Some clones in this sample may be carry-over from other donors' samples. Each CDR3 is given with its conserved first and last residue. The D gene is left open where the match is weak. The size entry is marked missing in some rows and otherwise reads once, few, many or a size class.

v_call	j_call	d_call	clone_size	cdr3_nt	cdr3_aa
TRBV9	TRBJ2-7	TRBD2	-	TGTGCCAGCAGCGTAGGTCTAGCGGGACCCTACGAGCAGTACTTC	CASSVGLAGPYEQYF
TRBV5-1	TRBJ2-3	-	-	TGCGCCAGCAGCTTTGGGGGCACAGATACGCAGTATTTT	CASSFGGTDTQYF
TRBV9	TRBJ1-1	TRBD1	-	TGTGCCAGCAGCGCAGGGGGCATAAACACTGAAGCTTTCTTT	CASSAGGINTEAFF
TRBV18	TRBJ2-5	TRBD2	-	TGTGCCAGCTCCTCTGTTGGAGCGGGAGGGCAAGAGACCCAGTACTTC	CASSSVGAGGQETQYF
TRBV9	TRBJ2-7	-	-	TGTGCCAGCAGCCCCATGGGGCAGGGTGGCGAGCAGTACTTC	CASSPMGQGGEQYF
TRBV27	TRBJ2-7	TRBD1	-	TGTGCCAGCAGTTTCCAGGGGGCCCGGACCTACGAGCAGTACTTC	CASSFQGARTYEQYF
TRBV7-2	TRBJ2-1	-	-	TGTGCCAGCAGCCCAGGTCCGGGACATCAGGTCTATGAGCAGTTCTTC	CASSPGPGHQVYEQFF
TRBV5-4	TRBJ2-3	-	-	TGTGCCAGCAGCACCAGGACAGATAGCACAGATACGCAGTATTTT	CASSTRTDSTDTQYF
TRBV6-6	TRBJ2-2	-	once	TGTGCCAGCAGCCCAGCCCTGTCTACCGGGGAGCTGTTTTTT	CASSPALSTGELFF
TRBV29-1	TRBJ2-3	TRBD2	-	TGCAGCGCCGGGGGAACTAGCGGAGGCACAGATACGCAGTATTTT	CSAGGTSGGTDTQYF
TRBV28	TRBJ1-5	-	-	TGTGCCAGCAGCCGTAAGCACGGGACCTACAATCAGCCCCAGCATTTT	CASSRKHGTYNQPQHF
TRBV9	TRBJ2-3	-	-	TGTGCCAGCAGCGTAGTTGACGGCAGGGGGGCGGGAGTTCCAGATACGCAGTATTTT	CASSVVDGRGAGVPDTQYF
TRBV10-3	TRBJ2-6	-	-	TGTGCCATCAGCGCTACAGGGCTGGTGGATGGGGCCAACGTCCTGACTTTC	CAISATGLVDGANVLTF
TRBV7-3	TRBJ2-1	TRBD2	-	TGTGCCAGCAGCCCAGGACTAGCGGCCTACAATGAGCAGTTCTTC	CASSPGLAAYNEQFF
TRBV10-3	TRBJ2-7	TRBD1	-	TGTGCCATCAGCCCTCGACAGGGGAACTACGAGCAGTACTTC	CAISPRQGNYEQYF
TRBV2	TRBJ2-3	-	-	TGTGCCAGCACCCTTTTTTGGACAGATACGCAGTATTTT	CASTLFWTDTQYF
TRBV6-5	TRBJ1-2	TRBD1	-	TGTGCCAGCAGGAGGGACAGGGGAAACTATGGCTACACCTTC	CASRRDRGNYGYTF
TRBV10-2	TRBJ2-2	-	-	TGCGCCAGCAGTTGGGACACCGGGGAGCTGTTTTTT	CASSWDTGELFF
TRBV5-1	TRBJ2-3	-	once	TGCGCCAGCAGCTTGGATCCAGGGGGGGTAGATACGCAGTATTTT	CASSLDPGGVDTQYF
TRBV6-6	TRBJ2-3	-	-	TGTGCCACCGAGGACAGTTCGGGCACAGATACGCAGTATTTT	CATEDSSGTDTQYF
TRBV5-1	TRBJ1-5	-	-	TGCGCCAGCAGCACTGGGTGGGGGAACAATCAGCCCCAGCATTTT	CASSTGWGNNQPQHF
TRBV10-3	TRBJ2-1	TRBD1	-	TGTGCCATCAGTGGCCGGGCCGGCCGAGGGGGCGACCACAATGAGCAGTTCTTC	CAISGRAGRGGDHNEQFF
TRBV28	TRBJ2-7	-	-	TGTGCCAGCAGTTTAGGTGACAGCCGCTCCTACGAGCAGTACTTC	CASSLGDSRSYEQYF
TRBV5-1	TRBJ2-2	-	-	TGCGCCAGCAGCTTGGCGGGGACCCCCGTGAGGGGGGAGCTGTTTTTT	CASSLAGTPVRGELFF
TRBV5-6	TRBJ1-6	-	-	TGTGCCAGCAGCTTGGCCTTAGGACAGAATTCACCCCTCCACTTT	CASSLALGQNSPLHF
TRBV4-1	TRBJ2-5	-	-	TGCGCCAGCAGCCAAGATCTAGGTAGCGGAGAAGAGACCCAGTACTTC	CASSQDLGSGEETQYF